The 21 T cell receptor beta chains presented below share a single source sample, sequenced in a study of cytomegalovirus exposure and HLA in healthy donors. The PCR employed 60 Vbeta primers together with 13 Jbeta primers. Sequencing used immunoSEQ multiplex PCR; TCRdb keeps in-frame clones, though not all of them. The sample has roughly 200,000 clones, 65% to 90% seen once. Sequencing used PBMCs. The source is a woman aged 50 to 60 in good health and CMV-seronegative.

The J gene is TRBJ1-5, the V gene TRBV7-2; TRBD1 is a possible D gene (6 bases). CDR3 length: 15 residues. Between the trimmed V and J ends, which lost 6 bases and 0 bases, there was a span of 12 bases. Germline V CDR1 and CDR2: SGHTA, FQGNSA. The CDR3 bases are TGTGCCAGCAGAGTAAACAGGGTTAGCAATCAGCCCCAGCATTTT. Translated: CASRVNRVSNQPQHF.

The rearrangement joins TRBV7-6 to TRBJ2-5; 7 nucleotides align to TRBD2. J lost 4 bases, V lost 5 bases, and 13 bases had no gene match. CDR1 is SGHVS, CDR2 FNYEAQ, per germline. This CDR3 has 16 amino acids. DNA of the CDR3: TGTGCCAGCAGCCCCCGGGGGGTTAGGGGCCGAGAGACCCAGTACTTC. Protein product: CASSPRGVRGRETQYF.

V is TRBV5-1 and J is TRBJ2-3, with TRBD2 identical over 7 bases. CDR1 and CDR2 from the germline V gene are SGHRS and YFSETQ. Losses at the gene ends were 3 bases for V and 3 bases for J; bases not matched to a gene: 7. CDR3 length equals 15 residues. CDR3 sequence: CASSSTGGLTDTQYF. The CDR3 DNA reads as TGCGCCAGCAGCTCCACGGGGGGTTTGACAGATACGCAGTATTTT.

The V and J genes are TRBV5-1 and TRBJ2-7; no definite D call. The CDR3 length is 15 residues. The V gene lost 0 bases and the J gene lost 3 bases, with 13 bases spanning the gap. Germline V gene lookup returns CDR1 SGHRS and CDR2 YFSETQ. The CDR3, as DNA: TGCGCCAGCAGCTTGGGAGGCTCATCCAACTACGAGCAGTACTTC. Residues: CASSLGGSSNYEQYF. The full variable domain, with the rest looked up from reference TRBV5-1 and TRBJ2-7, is KAGVTQTPRYLIKTRGQQVTLSCSPISGHRSVSWYQQTPGQGLQFLFEYFSETQRNKGNFPGRFSGRQFSNSRSEMNVSTLELGDSALYLCASSLGGSSNYEQYFGPGTRLTVT.

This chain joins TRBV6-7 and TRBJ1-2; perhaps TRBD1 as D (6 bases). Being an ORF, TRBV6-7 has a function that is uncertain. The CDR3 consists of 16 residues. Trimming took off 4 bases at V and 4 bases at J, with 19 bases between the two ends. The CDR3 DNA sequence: TGTGCCAGCAGTTTACATAGTGGGAGGGGGGGCTATGGCTACACCTTC. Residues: CASSLHSGRGGYGYTF.

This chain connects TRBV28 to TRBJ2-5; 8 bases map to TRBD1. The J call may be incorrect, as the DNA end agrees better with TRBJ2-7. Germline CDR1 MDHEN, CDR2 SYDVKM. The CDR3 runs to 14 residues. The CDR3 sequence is CASSFLRQGTEQYF. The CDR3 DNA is TGTGCCAGCAGTTTTCTGAGACAGGGGACCGAGCAGTACTTC.

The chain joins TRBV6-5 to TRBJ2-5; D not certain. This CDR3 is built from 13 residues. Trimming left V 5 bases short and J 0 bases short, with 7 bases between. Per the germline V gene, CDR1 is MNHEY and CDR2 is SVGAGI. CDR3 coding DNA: TGTGCCAGCAGTGTAAATCACCAAGAGACCCAGTACTTC. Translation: CASSVNHQETQYF.

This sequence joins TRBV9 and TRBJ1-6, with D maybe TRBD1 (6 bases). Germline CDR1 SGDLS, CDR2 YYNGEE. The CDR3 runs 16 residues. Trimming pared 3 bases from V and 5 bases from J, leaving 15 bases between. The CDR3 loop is CASSGLGAGDNSPLHF. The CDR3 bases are TGTGCCAGCAGCGGGTTGGGGGCCGGCGATAATTCACCCCTCCACTTT. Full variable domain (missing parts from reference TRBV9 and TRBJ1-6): DSGVTQTPKHLITATGQRVTLRCSPRSGDLSVYWYQQSLDQGLQFLIQYYNGEERAKGNILERFSAQQFPDLHSELNLSSLELGDSALYFCASSGLGAGDNSPLHFGNGTRLTVT.

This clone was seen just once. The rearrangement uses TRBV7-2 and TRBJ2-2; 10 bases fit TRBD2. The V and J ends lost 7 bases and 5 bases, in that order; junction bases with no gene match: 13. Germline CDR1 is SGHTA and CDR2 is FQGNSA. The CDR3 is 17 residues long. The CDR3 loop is CASIASGSGRSTGELFF. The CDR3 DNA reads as TGTGCCAGCATCGCGTCGGGTAGCGGGAGGTCGACCGGGGAGCTGTTTTTT.

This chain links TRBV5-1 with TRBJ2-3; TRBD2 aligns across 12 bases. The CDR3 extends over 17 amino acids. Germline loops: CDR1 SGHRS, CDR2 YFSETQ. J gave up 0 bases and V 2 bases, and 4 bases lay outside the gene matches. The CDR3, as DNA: TGCGCCAGCAGCTTCACTAGCGGGGGGTTCAGCACAGATACGCAGTATTTT. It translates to CASSFTSGGFSTDTQYF. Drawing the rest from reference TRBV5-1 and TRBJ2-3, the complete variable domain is KAGVTQTPRYLIKTRGQQVTLSCSPISGHRSVSWYQQTPGQGLQFLFEYFSETQRNKGNFPGRFSGRQFSNSRSEMNVSTLELGDSALYLCASSFTSGGFSTDTQYFGPGTRLTVL.

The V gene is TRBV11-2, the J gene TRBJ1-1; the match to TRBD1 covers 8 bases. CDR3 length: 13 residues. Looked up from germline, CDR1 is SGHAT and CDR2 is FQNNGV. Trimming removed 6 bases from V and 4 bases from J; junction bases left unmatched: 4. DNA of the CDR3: TGTGCCAGCAGTAATACAGGGGGCACTGAAGCTTTCTTT. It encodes CASSNTGGTEAFF.

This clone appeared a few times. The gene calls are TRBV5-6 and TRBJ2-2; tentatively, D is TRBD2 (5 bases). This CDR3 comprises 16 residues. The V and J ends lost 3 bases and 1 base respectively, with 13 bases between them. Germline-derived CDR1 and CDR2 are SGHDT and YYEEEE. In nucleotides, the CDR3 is TGTGCCAGCAGCTCGTGGGCGACTAAGAACACCGGGGAGCTGTTTTTT. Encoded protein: CASSSWATKNTGELFF.

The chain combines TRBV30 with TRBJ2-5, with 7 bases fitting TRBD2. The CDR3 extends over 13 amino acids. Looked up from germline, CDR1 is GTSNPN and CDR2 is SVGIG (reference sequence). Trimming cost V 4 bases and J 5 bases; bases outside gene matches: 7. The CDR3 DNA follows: TGTGCCTGGAATTGGTGGGAGGGGGAGACCCAGTACTTC. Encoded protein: CAWNWWEGETQYF.

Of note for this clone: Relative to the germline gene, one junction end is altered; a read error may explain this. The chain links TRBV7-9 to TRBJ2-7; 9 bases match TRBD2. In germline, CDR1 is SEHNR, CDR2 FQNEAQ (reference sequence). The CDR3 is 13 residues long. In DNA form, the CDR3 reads TGTGCCTGCAGCTCGTTTAGCGGGAGAGAGCAGTACTTC. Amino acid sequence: CACSSFSGREQYF.

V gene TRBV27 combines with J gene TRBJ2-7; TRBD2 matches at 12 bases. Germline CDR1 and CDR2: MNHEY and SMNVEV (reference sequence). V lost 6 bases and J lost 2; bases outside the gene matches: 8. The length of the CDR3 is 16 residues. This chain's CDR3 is CASSREGLAGPYEQYF. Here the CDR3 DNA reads TGTGCCAGCAGCCGAGAGGGACTAGCGGGCCCCTACGAGCAGTACTTC.

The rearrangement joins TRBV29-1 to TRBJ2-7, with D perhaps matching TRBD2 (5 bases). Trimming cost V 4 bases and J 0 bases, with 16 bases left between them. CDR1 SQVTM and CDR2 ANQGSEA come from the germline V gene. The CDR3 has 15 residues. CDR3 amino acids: CSVAETGGSSYEQYF. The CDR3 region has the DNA TGCAGCGTTGCGGAAACGGGCGGGTCCTCCTACGAGCAGTACTTC.

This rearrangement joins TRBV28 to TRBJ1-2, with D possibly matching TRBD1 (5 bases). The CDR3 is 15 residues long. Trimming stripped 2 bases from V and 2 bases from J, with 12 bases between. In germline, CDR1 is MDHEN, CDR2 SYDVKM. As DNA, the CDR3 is TGTGCCAGCAGTTTAATGGGGACTGGGAACTATGGCTACACCTTC. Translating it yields CASSLMGTGNYGYTF.

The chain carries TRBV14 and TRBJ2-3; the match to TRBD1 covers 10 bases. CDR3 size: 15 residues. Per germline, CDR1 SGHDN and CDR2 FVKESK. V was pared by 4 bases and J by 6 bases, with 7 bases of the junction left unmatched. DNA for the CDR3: TGTGCCAGCAGCCGTTCCGGGACAGGGGTCGATACGCAGTATTTT. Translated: CASSRSGTGVDTQYF. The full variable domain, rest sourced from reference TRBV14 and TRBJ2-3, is EAGVTQFPSHSVIEKGQTVTLRCDPISGHDNLYWYRRVMGKEIKFLLHFVKESKQDESGMPNNRFLAERTGGTYSTLKVQPAELEDSGVYFCASSRSGTGVDTQYFGPGTRLTVL.

The CDR3 region is CASSPGVGGTTGGYTF. The CDR3 DNA reads TGTGCCAGCAGCCCCGGTGTCGGCGGGACCACCGGAGGCTACACCTTC. This sequence joins TRBV6-6 and TRBJ1-2; TRBD1 is a possible D gene (5 bases). V lost 6 bases, J lost 8 bases, and 25 bases lay in between. The CDR3 runs to 16 residues. CDR1 is MNHNY and CDR2 is SVGAGI in the germline V gene (reference sequence).

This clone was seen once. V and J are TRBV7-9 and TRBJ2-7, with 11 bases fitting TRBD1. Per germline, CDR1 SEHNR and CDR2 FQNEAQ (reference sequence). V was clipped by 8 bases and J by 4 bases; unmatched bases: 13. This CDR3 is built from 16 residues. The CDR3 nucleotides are TGTGCCAGCGTCCCTCTAGGGACAGGGGGGCAATACGAGCAGTACTTC. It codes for CASVPLGTGGQYEQYF.

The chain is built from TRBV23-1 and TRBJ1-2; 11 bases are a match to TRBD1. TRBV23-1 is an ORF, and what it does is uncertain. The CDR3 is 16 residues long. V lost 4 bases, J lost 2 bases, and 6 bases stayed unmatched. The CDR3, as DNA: TGCGCCAGCAGTCGTTTAGGGGACAGGGGGAACTATGGCTACACCTTC. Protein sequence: CASSRLGDRGNYGYTF.